This TCR beta chain was recorded in a study of shared clonotypes between healthy human individuals. Study details: The donor pool was made up of two women and a few men aged 18 to 49.

The protocol was immunoSEQ multiplex PCR, while the TCRdb copy is restricted to in-frame clones and leaves out a portion. The repertoire holds 780,000 or so clones, with around 70% as singletons. The CDR3 loop spans 15 amino acids. After removal of 5 bases from V and 13 bases from J, the junction contained 14 bases not matched to a gene. Looked up from germline, CDR1 is SGHAT and CDR2 is FQNNGV. The chain carries TRBV11-2 and TRBJ1-6; 7 bases fit TRBD1. This TCR derives from a woman aged 25 to 39 in good health. The specimen was memory CD4+ T cells sorted from blood. Subset denoted: CD45RA-negative fraction. The CDR3 DNA reads TGTGCCAGCAGCCCGGAGGGTGGGACAGCTAGGCCCCTCCACTTT. This codes for CASSPEGGTARPLHF. The full variable domain, in which reference TRBV11-2 and TRBJ1-6 provide the parts outside the CDR3, is EAGVAQSPRYKIIEKRQSVAFWCNPISGHATLYWYQQILGQGPKLLIQFQNNGVVDDSQLPKDRFSAERLKGVDSTLKIQPAKLEDSAVYLCASSPEGGTARPLHFGNGTRLTVT.